The 18 T cell receptor beta chains below come from one sample, sequenced in a study of cytomegalovirus exposure and HLA in healthy donors. The PCR contained 60 Vbeta and 13 Jbeta primers. Clones were read by immunoSEQ multiplex PCR, and TCRdb kept only the in-frame ones, dropping some. The data show under 110,000 clones, just over 70% seen once. Material for sequencing was PBMCs. The receptors derive from a boy between 10 and 17 years old in good health and CMV-seronegative.

The chain employs TRBV30 and TRBJ2-5; TRBD1 aligns across 7 bases. The junction had 6 bases not matched to a gene; V was cut back by 3 bases and J by 5 bases. From germline, CDR1 is GTSNPN and CDR2 SVGIG (reference sequence). The CDR3 loop spans 13 amino acids. The CDR3 here is CAWSYRGVETQYF. The CDR3 DNA is TGTGCCTGGAGCTACAGGGGCGTCGAGACCCAGTACTTC.

The chain combines TRBV19 with TRBJ1-5; 9 bases map to TRBD1. J lost 2 bases, V lost 5 bases, and 10 bases had no gene match. Germline V gene sequence: CDR1 LNHDA, CDR2 SQIVND (reference sequence). This CDR3 is 17 amino acids long. The CDR3: CASSSRGQGVGNQPQHF. As DNA, the CDR3 is TGTGCCAGTAGTTCCCGGGGACAGGGCGTCGGCAATCAGCCCCAGCATTTT.

Written as DNA, the CDR3 is TGCGCCAGCAGCTCCAGGGGGCCCGAGCAGTACTTC. Protein sequence: CASSSRGPEQYF. The rearrangement uses TRBV5-1 and TRBJ2-7, with 8 bases matching TRBD1. The V and J ends lost 3 bases and 6 bases, in that order; junction bases with no gene match: 2. The CDR3 loop spans 12 amino acids. CDR1 and CDR2 from the germline V gene are SGHRS and YFSETQ.

The chain links TRBV2 to TRBJ1-1; D might be TRBD1 (5 bases). Trimming removed 5 bases from V and 3 bases from J, with 13 bases in between. This CDR3 region has 14 residues. Per germline, CDR1 SNHLY and CDR2 FYNNEI. The CDR3 loop is CASSYGGSHTEAFF. For the CDR3, the DNA is TGTGCCAGCAGTTATGGGGGGTCCCACACTGAAGCTTTCTTT.

The rearrangement joins TRBV7-9 to TRBJ2-1; 11 bases map to TRBD2. CDR1 is SEHNR, CDR2 FQNEAQ, per germline (reference sequence). V dropped 5 bases and J dropped 3; count of bases not matched to a gene: 6. The CDR3 covers 16 residues. CDR3 DNA: TGTGCCAGCAGCCCGCCTAGCGGGGGGCTCTACAATGAGCAGTTCTTC. Translated: CASSPPSGGLYNEQFF.

This chain joins TRBV5-1 and TRBJ2-7; weak D call: TRBD2 (6 bases). CDR3 length: 14 residues. Per germline, CDR1 SGHRS and CDR2 YFSETQ. Trimming shortened V by 0 bases and J by 5 bases, and 12 bases separated the two germline ends. CDR3 sequence (DNA): TGCGCCAGCAGCTTGGCGTTCGGGAGAAACGAGCAGTACTTC. Translating gives CASSLAFGRNEQYF.

The chain couples TRBV6-5 to TRBJ2-1; possibly TRBD2 for D (6 bases). Trimming left V 4 bases short and J 0 bases short, with 10 bases between. CDR3 length: 15 residues. Germline CDR1 MNHEY, CDR2 SVGAGI. The CDR3: CASSSSVSSYNEQFF. DNA for the CDR3: TGTGCCAGCAGTTCTAGCGTGAGCTCCTACAATGAGCAGTTCTTC.

The chain is built from TRBV27 and TRBJ1-1, with D perhaps matching TRBD1 (5 bases). This CDR3 is built from 14 residues. Germline values: CDR1 MNHEY, CDR2 SMNVEV (reference sequence). V lost 6 bases, J lost 2 bases, and 13 bases lay in between. The CDR3 bases are TGTGCCAGCAGCCCGGTCAGGGTAAACACTGAAGCTTTCTTT. As protein: CASSPVRVNTEAFF.

This clone was found a few times. The rearrangement uses TRBV11-3 and TRBJ1-2; TRBD1 is a possible D gene (5 bases). V lost 4 bases, J lost 6 bases, and 18 bases lay in between. Germline-derived CDR1 and CDR2 are SGHNT and YENEEA. This CDR3 is built from 15 residues. CDR3 region: CASSSDPSGRNGYTF. DNA of the CDR3: TGTGCCAGCAGCTCGGACCCGTCAGGGAGGAATGGCTACACCTTC.

The CDR3: CASSFWGGRAQHF. DNA of the CDR3: TGTGCCAGCAGCTTCTGGGGAGGGAGGGCCCAGCATTTT. V gene TRBV5-4 combines with J gene TRBJ1-5, with no clear D. Germline V gene lookup returns CDR1 SGHNT and CDR2 YYREEE (reference sequence). The CDR3 spans 13 residues. V was pared by 2 bases and J by 11 bases, with 14 bases between.

V usage is TRBV7-9 and J usage is TRBJ1-4; D possibly corresponds to TRBD1 (5 bases). The CDR3 extends over 16 amino acids. V lost 1 base and J lost 7, with 16 bases in between. CDR1 is SEHNR, CDR2 FQNEAQ, per germline (reference sequence). In DNA, the CDR3 is TGTGCCAGCAGCTTAGGGGGGGGACTGAGCATTGAAAAACTGTTTTTT. Translation: CASSLGGGLSIEKLFF.

The chain is built from TRBV11-2 and TRBJ2-6, with D perhaps TRBD1 (5 bases). The V and J ends lost 5 bases and 4 bases respectively, with 15 bases between them. The CDR3 has 16 amino acids. Germline lookup yields CDR1 SGHAT and CDR2 FQNNGV. The DNA for the CDR3 is TGTGCCAGCAGCCCGATAGTTGGGGCCGGGGCCAACGTCCTGACTTTC. Its translation is CASSPIVGAGANVLTF.

V is TRBV6-1 and J is TRBJ1-1; D remains unclear. CDR1 and CDR2 from the germline V gene are MNHNS and SASEGT. V was clipped by 2 bases and J by 6 bases, with 16 bases between them. This CDR3 is 15 amino acids long. CDR3 protein: CASSERRGMEAEAFF. CDR3 DNA: TGTGCCAGCAGTGAACGGCGGGGTATGGAGGCTGAAGCTTTCTTT.

DNA of the CDR3: TGTGCCAGCAGCCAGGGACAGCTGAACTATGGCTACACCTTC. This sequence encodes CASSQGQLNYGYTF. The chain carries TRBV9 and TRBJ1-2, with 7 positions matching TRBD1. Germline trimming cut 4 bases from V and 2 bases from J; bases unmatched to any gene: 5. The CDR3 has 14 amino acids. Germline-derived CDR1 and CDR2 are SGDLS and YYNGEE.

The chain carries TRBV5-1 and TRBJ1-1; D remains unclear. There are 14 residues in the CDR3. V was shortened by 6 bases and J by 0 bases, with 12 bases between the two germline ends. Germline V gene data show CDR1 as SGHRS and CDR2 as YFSETQ. In nucleotides, the CDR3 is TGCGCCAGCACTTATGGAGTTATGAACACTGAAGCTTTCTTT. Translated: CASTYGVMNTEAFF. Together with reference TRBV5-1 and TRBJ1-1, the CDR3 gives the full variable domain: KAGVTQTPRYLIKTRGQQVTLSCSPISGHRSVSWYQQTPGQGLQFLFEYFSETQRNKGNFPGRFSGRQFSNSRSEMNVSTLELGDSALYLCASTYGVMNTEAFFGQGTRLTVV.

The chain links TRBV4-2 to TRBJ2-3, with no clear D. Trimming took off 0 bases at V and 0 bases at J, with 19 bases between the two ends. The CDR3 length is 19 residues. The germline CDR1 and CDR2 sequences are LGHNA and YNFKEQ. This CDR3 reads CASSQESLTGATSTDTQYF. In DNA form, the CDR3 reads TGTGCCAGCAGCCAAGAATCCCTCACTGGCGCGACTAGCACAGATACGCAGTATTTT.

About this clone itself: Within the sample, other DNA sequences also encode this same CDR3. The DNA of the CDR3 is TGTGCCAGCAGCCTAGCCGGGAGGACTGAAGCTTTCTTT. This sequence encodes CASSLAGRTEAFF. The J gene is TRBJ1-1, the V gene TRBV28, with D unresolved. The CDR3 consists of 13 residues. Trimming took off 6 bases at V and 5 bases at J, with 13 bases between the two ends. CDR1 and CDR2 from the germline V gene are MDHEN and SYDVKM.

This chain uses TRBV4-3 with TRBJ1-6; no definite D call. Per the germline V gene, CDR1 is LGHNA and CDR2 is YSLEER. The length of the CDR3 is 14 residues. The V gene lost 4 bases and the J gene lost 7 bases, with 11 bases spanning the gap. The CDR3 is CASSLTSPNSPLHF. CDR3 DNA: TGCGCCAGCAGCCTGACTTCACCCAATTCACCCCTCCACTTT.